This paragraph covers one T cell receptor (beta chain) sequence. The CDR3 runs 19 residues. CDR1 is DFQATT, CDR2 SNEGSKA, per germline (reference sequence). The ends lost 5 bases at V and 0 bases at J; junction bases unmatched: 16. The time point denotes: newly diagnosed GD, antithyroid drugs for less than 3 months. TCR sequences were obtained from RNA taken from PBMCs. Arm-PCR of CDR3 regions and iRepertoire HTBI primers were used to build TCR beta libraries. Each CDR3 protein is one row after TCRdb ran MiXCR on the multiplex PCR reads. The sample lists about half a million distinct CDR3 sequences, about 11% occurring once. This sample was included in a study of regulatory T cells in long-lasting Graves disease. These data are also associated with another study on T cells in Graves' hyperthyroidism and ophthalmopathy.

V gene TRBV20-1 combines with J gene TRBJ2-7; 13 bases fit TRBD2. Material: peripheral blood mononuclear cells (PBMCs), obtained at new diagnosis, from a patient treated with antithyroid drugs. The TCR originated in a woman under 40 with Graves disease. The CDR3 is CSAQGLAGVVLGPSYEQYF. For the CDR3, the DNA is TGCAGTGCTCAAGGACTAGCGGGAGTTGTATTGGGCCCCTCCTACGAGCAGTACTTC.